This T cell receptor beta chain was observed in a study of blood T cell repertoires in COVID-19. This clone was observed a few times. TCRdb keeps only in-frame clones here, not all; method: immunoSEQ multiplex PCR. In the table there are around 130,000 clones, about 80% of which are singletons. V lost 5 bases, J lost 6 bases, and 10 bases stayed unmatched. The CDR3 has 15 amino acids. Germline V gene lookup returns CDR1 SGHTA and CDR2 FQGNSA. The sequencing sample was made of PBMCs or T cells enriched from blood (not recorded which). The sequence derives from a woman between 18 and 30 years old who had been exposed to COVID-19. The V gene is TRBV7-2, the J gene TRBJ1-5, with TRBD1 matching 7 bases. The CDR3 nucleotides are TGTGCCAGCAGCCCAAGGAAACAGGGGTTTCAGCCCCAGCATTTT. Its protein product is CASSPRKQGFQPQHF.